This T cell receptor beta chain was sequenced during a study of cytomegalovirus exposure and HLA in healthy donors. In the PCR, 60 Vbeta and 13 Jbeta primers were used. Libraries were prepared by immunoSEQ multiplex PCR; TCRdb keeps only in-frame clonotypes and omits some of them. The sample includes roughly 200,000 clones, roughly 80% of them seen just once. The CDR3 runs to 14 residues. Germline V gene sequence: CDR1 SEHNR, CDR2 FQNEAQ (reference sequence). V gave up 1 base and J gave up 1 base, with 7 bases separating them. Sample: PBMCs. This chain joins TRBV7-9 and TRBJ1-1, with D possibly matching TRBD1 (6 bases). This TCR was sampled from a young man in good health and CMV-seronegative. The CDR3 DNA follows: TGTGCCAGCAGCTTAGGGACAGAGAACACTGAAGCTTTCTTT. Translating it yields CASSLGTENTEAFF.